This T cell receptor (beta chain) was recovered during a study of TIL therapy for anti-PD-1-resistant metastatic lung cancer. Trimming left V 2 bases short and J 6 bases short, with 20 bases between. CDR3 length: 17 amino acids. Looked up from germline, CDR1 is SGHTA and CDR2 is FQGTGA. Sequencing used immunoSEQ v3. Produced via immunoSEQ multiplex PCR; TCRdb's table is partial and in-frame only. This table holds about 2,100 clones, roughly 80% found once. Time point: pre-treatment sample, taken before nivolumab and TIL therapy. Tumor tissue came from excised metastases, mostly pleural nodules or supraclavicular lymph nodes. Tumors were harvested before any PD-1/PD-L1 blockade.

The TCR originated in a person aged 30 to 80 with non-small cell lung cancer. The chain combines TRBV7-3 with TRBJ2-1, with a weak D call TRBD1 (6 bases). The specimen comprised tumor tissue, sampled at baseline. The CDR3 here is CASSLGHGTRSLNEQFF. In DNA, the CDR3 is TGTGCCAGCAGCTTAGGTCATGGGACAAGAAGCCTCAATGAGCAGTTCTTC.